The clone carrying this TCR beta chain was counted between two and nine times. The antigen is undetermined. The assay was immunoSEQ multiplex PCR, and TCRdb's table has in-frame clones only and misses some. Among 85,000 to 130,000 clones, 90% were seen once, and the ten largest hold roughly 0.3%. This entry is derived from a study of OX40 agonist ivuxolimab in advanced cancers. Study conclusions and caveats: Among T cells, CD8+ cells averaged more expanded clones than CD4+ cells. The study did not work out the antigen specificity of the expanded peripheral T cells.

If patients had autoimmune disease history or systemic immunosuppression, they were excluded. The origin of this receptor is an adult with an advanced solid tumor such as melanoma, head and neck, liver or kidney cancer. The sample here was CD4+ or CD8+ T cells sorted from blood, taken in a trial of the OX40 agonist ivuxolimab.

CDR3 sequence (DNA): TGTGCCAGCAGTGAACAGGGCCCTACAAGTGATACGCAGTATTTT. It yields the protein CASSEQGPTSDTQYF. The J gene is TRBJ2-3, the V gene TRBV2; maybe TRBD1 (5 bases). The CDR3 spans 15 residues. V lost 2 bases and J 6 bases, leaving 15 bases between the germline ends. CDR1 is SNHLY, CDR2 FYNNEI, per germline.